This TCR beta chain was sequenced for a study of blood T cell repertoires in COVID-19. Study context: Researchers got acute and convalescent COVID-19 samples from the United States, Italy and Spain. T cells, B-cell-depleted T cells, or PBMCs provided the cDNA or gDNA that served as material.

The ends lost 4 bases at V and 7 bases at J; junction bases unmatched: 7. Germline CDR1 and CDR2: LNHNV and YYDKDF (reference sequence). This CDR3 is built from 14 residues. Seattle patient enrollment occurred during active infection, with longitudinal follow-up thereafter. In the authors' workflow: Nucleated cell counts were estimated from reference gene primer amplification. The repertoire was sequenced with immunoSEQ multiplex PCR; TCRdb's copy has only in-frame clones and lacks some. That table furnishes V, J and clone size, whereas the DNA furnished D and trimming. Found here are a few hundred thousand clones, 75% to 90% of them singletons; the top ten hold 7.1%.

The material sequenced was peripheral blood. The receptor was derived from a woman in her sixties with COVID-19, enrolled during active disease. This sequence joins TRBV15 and TRBJ2-3; 8 bases align to TRBD2. Here the CDR3 reads CATSTPGGANTQYF. The DNA for the CDR3 is TGTGCCACCAGCACGCCGGGGGGGGCTAATACGCAGTATTTT.